These 28 T cell receptor beta chains originate from one sample sequenced in a study of PD-L1 blockade in urothelial cancer listed by TCRdb under 2017. Library construction relied on the immunoSEQ multiplex PCR assay. This immuneACCESS table, as held by TCRdb, lists in-frame sequences with V and J called but not all clones. Of the missing ones, under half trace to an unresolved V gene in checked studies; the others have no known cause. The sample table shows about 79,000 clones, and around 86% are seen once. Around 14% of the sample comes from the top ten. Interpreted using the paper, the time point label stands for: pretreatment peripheral blood. Sequencing was performed on PBMCs, taken around atezolizumab (anti-PD-L1) treatment. Every receptor here comes from a man aged 60-69 years with urothelial cancer.

The genes are TRBV2 and TRBJ2-6, with D possibly TRBD2 on 5 matching bases. The CDR3 is 16 amino acids. The germline V and J ends were trimmed by 6 bases and 4 bases, with 16 bases remaining between them. Per germline, CDR1 SNHLY and CDR2 FYNNEI. This CDR3 is CASRGSGSWGANVLTF. The CDR3 DNA follows: TGTGCCAGCAGGGGCAGCGGTTCCTGGGGGGCCAACGTCCTGACTTTC.

This clone was observed a handful of times. The chain combines TRBV5-6 with TRBJ2-1, with 8 bases lining up with TRBD2. This CDR3 has 14 residues. The ends lost 9 bases at V and 7 bases at J; junction bases unmatched: 12. The germline V gene has CDR1 SGHDT and CDR2 YYEEEE. CDR3 DNA sequence: TGTGCCATCGGCACAATAGCTAGCGGGAATGAGCAGTTCTTC. This sequence encodes CAIGTIASGNEQFF.

This rearrangement joins TRBV27 to TRBJ2-7, with D possibly matching TRBD1 (5 bases). V was shortened by 3 bases and J by 2 bases, with 14 bases between the two germline ends. This CDR3 has 15 amino acids. The V gene's germline CDR1 is MNHEY and CDR2 SMNVEV (reference sequence). CDR3 sequence reads: CASSLRRGLAYEQYF. CDR3 sequence (DNA): TGTGCCAGCAGTTTGCGAAGGGGCTTAGCCTACGAGCAGTACTTC.

The rearrangement joins TRBV21-1 to TRBJ1-2; the table's D call, TRBD1, has no DNA check behind it. TRBV21-1 is reported as a pseudogene. This CDR3 has 16 residues. CDR3 bases: TGTGCCAGCAGCAAAGAGGACGGACAGAGGGGGCCGGGCTACACCTTC. It translates to CASSKEDGQRGPGYTF.

As DNA, the CDR3 is TGCGCCAGCAGCCCCCGCCGAGGGGCCGGGGGGACCCAGTACTTC. Translation: CASSPRRGAGGTQYF. The gene calls are TRBV4-3 and TRBJ2-5; a weak D match, TRBD2 (6 bases). Deletions cut 4 bases from V and 7 bases from J, with 19 bases between. This CDR3 is built from 15 residues. Per the germline V gene, CDR1 is LGHNA and CDR2 is YSLEER.

The chain combines TRBV6-1 with TRBJ1-4; TRBD1 is a possible D gene (5 bases). This CDR3 has 14 residues. V was shortened by 4 bases and J by 8 bases, with 14 bases between the two germline ends. Germline CDR1 and CDR2: MNHNS and SASEGT. CDR3 DNA: TGTGCCAGCAGTGTCGGGCAGGGCCTCGAAAAACTGTTTTTT. This gives the protein CASSVGQGLEKLFF.

This clone was recorded only once. The chain carries TRBV4-3 and TRBJ2-1; 8 bases agree with TRBD2. The germline CDR1 and CDR2 sequences are LGHNA and YSLEER. The CDR3 runs to 17 residues. The trim removed 0 bases at V and 4 bases at J, leaving 8 bases unmatched. DNA of the CDR3: TGCGCCAGCAGCCAAGATCGGCTAGCGGGCGAGTACAATGAGCAGTTCTTC. It specifies CASSQDRLAGEYNEQFF.

V gene TRBV11-3 combines with J gene TRBJ1-2, with TRBD1 as a possible D gene (6 bases). The CDR3 has 15 residues. V lost 1 base to trimming and J lost 0 bases, with 9 bases between them. Germline CDR1 is SGHNT and CDR2 is YENEEA. The CDR3 loop reads CASSLAAGANYGYTF. The CDR3 DNA follows: TGTGCCAGCAGCTTAGCGGCAGGGGCTAACTATGGCTACACCTTC.

V gene TRBV5-5 combines with J gene TRBJ2-2; D uncertain. Germline values: CDR1 SGHKS, CDR2 YYEKEE (reference sequence). V was clipped by 1 base and J by 0 bases, with 7 bases between them. This CDR3 contains 15 residues. CDR3 bases: TGTGCCAGCAGCTTGACGCGGTCGAACACCGGGGAGCTGTTTTTT. Protein: CASSLTRSNTGELFF.

As DNA, the CDR3 is TGTGCCATCAGTGAGTCGGGACAGGGGGCGGGTAGCAATCAGCCCCAGCATTTT. This translates into CAISESGQGAGSNQPQHF. This sequence joins TRBV10-3 and TRBJ1-5, with 12 bases lining up with TRBD1. J gave up 0 bases and V 0 bases, and 3 bases lay outside the gene matches. CDR1 is ENHRY, CDR2 SYGVKD, per germline. CDR3 length: 18 residues.

V and J are TRBV19 and TRBJ1-1; unclear D gene. Trimming left V 5 bases short and J 0 bases short, with 7 bases between. There are 13 residues in the CDR3. The germline V gene has CDR1 LNHDA and CDR2 SQIVND (reference sequence). The CDR3 DNA is TGTGCCAGTAGTTCGTATATGAACACTGAAGCTTTCTTT. It is translated as CASSSYMNTEAFF.

J is TRBJ2-2 and V is TRBV4-2, with TRBD2 matching over 10 bases. This CDR3 spans 16 amino acids. Per the germline V gene, CDR1 is LGHNA and CDR2 is YNFKEQ. The trim removed 1 base at V and 6 bases at J, leaving 5 bases unmatched. For the CDR3, the DNA is TGTGCCAGCAGCCAAGCCGGGACTAGCGTATCCGGGGAGCTGTTTTTT. It is translated as CASSQAGTSVSGELFF.

J is TRBJ2-5 and V is TRBV6-1, with D unresolved. This CDR3 region has 14 residues. V lost 2 bases, J lost 7 bases, and 14 bases lay in between. From germline, CDR1 is MNHNS and CDR2 SASEGT. The CDR3 DNA is TGTGCCAGCAGTGAACAGTTGGGCGTCGGGACCCAGTACTTC. Its protein product is CASSEQLGVGTQYF.

The chain couples TRBV6-1 to TRBJ1-2, with D uncertain. Trimming removed 8 bases at V and 1 base at J, with 11 bases between. This CDR3 has 13 residues. Germline V gives CDR1 MNHNS, CDR2 SASEGT. As DNA, the CDR3 is TGTGCCAGCCTTAGAGGGATTAACTATGGCTACACCTTC. Amino acids: CASLRGINYGYTF.

The chain uses TRBV7-9 and TRBJ2-2, with D perhaps TRBD1 (6 bases). The germline V gene has CDR1 SEHNR and CDR2 FQNEAQ (reference sequence). The length of the CDR3 is 18 residues. V was trimmed by 5 bases and J by 7 bases, leaving 26 bases between them. As DNA, the CDR3 is TGTGCCAGCAGCATACCCCCCAGGACGAACAGGGCGGGCGGGGAGCTGTTTTTT. Residues: CASSIPPRTNRAGGELFF.

V usage is TRBV6-5 and J usage is TRBJ1-3, with 7 bases that match TRBD1. The V gene end was trimmed by 6 bases and the J gene end by 4 bases; junction bases not matched to a gene: 6. The length of the CDR3 is 14 residues. From germline, CDR1 is MNHEY and CDR2 SVGAGI. CDR3 coding DNA: TGTGCCAGCAGGGAAGGGGGCTCCGGAAACACCATATATTTT. It yields the protein CASREGGSGNTIYF.

The rearrangement joins TRBV5-1 to TRBJ1-1; 8 nucleotides align to TRBD1. The length of the CDR3 is 16 residues. V lost 0 bases, J lost 7 bases, and 11 bases stayed unmatched. Germline CDR1 reads SGHRS; CDR2 reads YFSETQ. The CDR3, as DNA: TGCGCCAGCAGCTTGGGGACAGGGCTGTTAAAGATTGAAGCTTTCTTT. Residues: CASSLGTGLLKIEAFF.

This clone was seen a few times. This chain uses TRBV4-2 with TRBJ1-1, with 7 bases aligning to TRBD1. This CDR3 contains 14 residues. Germline CDR1 and CDR2: LGHNA and YNFKEQ. V lost 5 bases, J lost 4 bases, and 7 bases stayed unmatched. Written as DNA, the CDR3 is TGTGCCAGCAGCTTGGACAGGCTTGGCACTGAAGCTTTCTTT. Translating it yields CASSLDRLGTEAFF.

The chain combines TRBV18 with TRBJ1-1, with 7 bases fitting TRBD1. The CDR3 covers 12 residues. The V and J ends lost 8 bases and 0 bases, in that order; junction bases with no gene match: 0. Germline V lookup: CDR1 KGHSH, CDR2 LQKENI. CDR3 in DNA: TGTGCCAGCGGACAGGTGAACACTGAAGCTTTCTTT. It encodes CASGQVNTEAFF.

The rearrangement links TRBV7-2 to TRBJ2-5; possible D gene TRBD2, 7 bases. This CDR3 is built from 16 residues. CDR1 is SGHTA and CDR2 is FQGNSA in the germline V gene. The germline V and J ends were trimmed by 1 base and 1 base, with 13 bases remaining between them. The CDR3 region is CASSLGRGAGQETQYF. The DNA for the CDR3 is TGTGCCAGCAGCTTAGGCCGGGGGGCGGGCCAAGAGACCCAGTACTTC.

The gene calls are TRBV7-2 and TRBJ2-4; D is ambiguous. Germline V gene data show CDR1 as SGHTA and CDR2 as FQGNSA. The CDR3 has 13 amino acids. Deletions cut 5 bases from V and 0 bases from J, with 5 bases between. This CDR3 is CASSPLAKNIQYF. For the CDR3, the DNA is TGTGCCAGCAGCCCCTTAGCCAAAAACATTCAGTACTTC.

The rearrangement uses TRBV4-1 and TRBJ2-1, with 10 bases identical to TRBD2. The CDR3 totals 19 residues. Germline trimming cut 3 bases from V and 5 bases from J; bases unmatched to any gene: 16. Germline V gives CDR1 MGHRA, CDR2 YSYEKL. The CDR3 DNA follows: TGCGCCAGCAGCCACCCAGGGCGATTAGGTAGCGGGGGGCACAATGAGCAGTTCTTC. This translates into CASSHPGRLGSGGHNEQFF.

This chain joins TRBV19 and TRBJ2-6, with 7 bases identical to TRBD1. V shed 6 bases, J shed 2 bases, and the junction held 4 bases outside the gene matches. The CDR3 runs 15 residues. Germline values: CDR1 LNHDA, CDR2 SQIVND (reference sequence). The CDR3 sequence is CASRTDRAGANVLTF. CDR3 DNA: TGTGCCAGTAGGACCGACAGGGCTGGGGCCAACGTCCTGACTTTC.

This clone turned up a few times. The CDR3 DNA reads as TGCGCCAGCAGCTCACCGACAGGAAACACCATATATTTT. It is translated as CASSSPTGNTIYF. This sequence joins TRBV5-1 and TRBJ1-3; D is undetermined. V dropped 3 bases and J dropped 4 bases, with 8 bases sitting between them. CDR1 is SGHRS and CDR2 is YFSETQ in the germline V gene. The length of the CDR3 is 13 residues.

Only one count was recorded for this clone. The chain employs TRBV2 and TRBJ1-1; D is unclear. Germline values: CDR1 SNHLY, CDR2 FYNNEI. V was shortened by 7 bases and J by 2 bases, with 14 bases between the two germline ends. This CDR3 region has 14 residues. CDR3 region: CASTTLRVNTEAFF. The CDR3 DNA reads TGTGCCAGCACAACCCTTCGGGTAAACACTGAAGCTTTCTTT.

This chain uses TRBV4-2 with TRBJ2-3, with 12 positions matching TRBD1. V shed 0 bases and J 5 bases; nucleotides not matched to a gene: 3. Germline lookup yields CDR1 LGHNA and CDR2 YNFKEQ. The CDR3 has 16 residues. The CDR3 DNA follows: TGTGCCAGCAGCCAAGAAGGGACAGGGGGCAGAGATACGCAGTATTTT. Translation: CASSQEGTGGRDTQYF.

The chain recombines TRBV4-2 with TRBJ2-2; D not certain. The ends were cut back, 0 bases at V and 11 bases at J, with 10 bases in the middle. CDR1 and CDR2 (germline): LGHNA, YNFKEQ. CDR3 length: 13 residues. Here the CDR3 DNA reads TGTGCCAGCAGCCAAGATCAGCGTGGCGAGCTGTTTTTT. Protein sequence: CASSQDQRGELFF.

The chain uses TRBV4-1 and TRBJ2-7; 8 bases fit TRBD1. This CDR3 comprises 16 residues. After removal of 1 base from V and 2 bases from J, the junction contained 7 bases not matched to a gene. From germline, CDR1 is MGHRA and CDR2 YSYEKL. The CDR3 DNA sequence: TGCGCCAGCAGCCAAGGGATGGGACAGGCGCCCTACGAGCAGTACTTC. Translation: CASSQGMGQAPYEQYF.